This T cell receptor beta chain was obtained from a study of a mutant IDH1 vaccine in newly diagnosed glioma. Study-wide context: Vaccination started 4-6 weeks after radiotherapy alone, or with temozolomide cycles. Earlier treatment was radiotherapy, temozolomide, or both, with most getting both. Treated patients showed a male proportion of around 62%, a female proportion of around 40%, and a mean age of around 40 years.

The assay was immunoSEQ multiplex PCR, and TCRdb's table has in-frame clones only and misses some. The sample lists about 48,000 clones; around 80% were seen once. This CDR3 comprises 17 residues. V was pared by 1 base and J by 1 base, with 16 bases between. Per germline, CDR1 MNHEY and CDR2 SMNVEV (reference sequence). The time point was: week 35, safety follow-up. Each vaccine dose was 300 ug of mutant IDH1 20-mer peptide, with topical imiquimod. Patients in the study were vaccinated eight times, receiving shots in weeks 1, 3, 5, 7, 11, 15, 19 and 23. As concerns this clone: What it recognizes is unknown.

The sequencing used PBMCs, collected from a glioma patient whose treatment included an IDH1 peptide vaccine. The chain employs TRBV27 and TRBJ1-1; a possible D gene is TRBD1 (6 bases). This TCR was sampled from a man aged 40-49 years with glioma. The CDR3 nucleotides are TGTGCCAGCAGTTTATTAGGTGGGCCAGGGGAGAACACTGAAGCTTTCTTT. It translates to CASSLLGGPGENTEAFF.